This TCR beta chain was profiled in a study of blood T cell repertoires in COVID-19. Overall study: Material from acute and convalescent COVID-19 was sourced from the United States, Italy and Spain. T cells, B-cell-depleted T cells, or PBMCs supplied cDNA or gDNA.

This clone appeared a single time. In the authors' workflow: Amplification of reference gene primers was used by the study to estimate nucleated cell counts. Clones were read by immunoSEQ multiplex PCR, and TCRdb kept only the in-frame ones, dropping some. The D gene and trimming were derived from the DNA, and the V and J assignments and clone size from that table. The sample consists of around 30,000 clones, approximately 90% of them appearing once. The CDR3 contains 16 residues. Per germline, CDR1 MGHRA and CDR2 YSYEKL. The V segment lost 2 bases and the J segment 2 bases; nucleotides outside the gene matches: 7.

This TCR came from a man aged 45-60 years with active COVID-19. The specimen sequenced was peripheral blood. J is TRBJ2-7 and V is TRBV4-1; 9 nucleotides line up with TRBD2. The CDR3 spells CASSQLLAGTAYEQYF. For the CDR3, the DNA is TGCGCCAGCAGCCAACTACTAGCGGGCACCGCCTACGAGCAGTACTTC.